This T cell receptor (beta chain) was observed in a study of beta chain features in type 1 diabetes. Study context: What patients shared with healthy donors was a similar profile of age, gender and cell yields. All samples together contributed around 100,000,000 sorted cells for examination. Study-level results: The analysis here could not establish whether HLA type shapes TCRB rearrangement.

TCRB transcripts that were expressed got sequenced, as all of the isolated RNA had been reverse transcribed. TCRdb's table, derived via immunoSEQ multiplex PCR, lists solely in-frame clones and lacks some. The sample lists roughly 300,000 clones; 11% to 15% were seen once. On this clone itself: Its antigen is not identified.

Germline CDR1 and CDR2: MNHNS and SASEGT. Trimming at V came to 4 bases and at J to 2 bases, leaving 5 bases not matched to a gene. The CDR3 is 15 residues long. The chain links TRBV6-1 to TRBJ1-1; TRBD1 matches 9 bases. The receptor was derived from a man under 40 in good health. The source material was central memory CD4+ T cells from blood. The CDR3, as DNA: TGTGCCAGCAGTGCCACACAGGGGGCCAACACTGAAGCTTTCTTT. It translates to CASSATQGANTEAFF.